This TCR beta chain was identified during a study of blood T cell repertoires in COVID-19. Profiled with immunoSEQ multiplex PCR; TCRdb holds only in-frame clones, not every one. The data show around 200,000 clones, about 88% seen once. The CDR3 spans 16 residues. CDR1 and CDR2 from the germline V gene are PRHDT and FYEKMQ (reference sequence). Trimming cost V 5 bases and J 3 bases; bases outside gene matches: 6. The sequence was obtained from a man aged 30-40 years with active or convalescent COVID-19. The sequenced material came from peripheral blood. This chain links TRBV13 with TRBJ1-5, with 11 bases lining up with TRBD1. In DNA form, the CDR3 reads TGTGCCAGCAGCACCCGGGACAGGGGGTTCAATCAGCCCCAGCATTTT. This sequence encodes CASSTRDRGFNQPQHF.